These 9 T cell receptor beta chains originate from one sample sequenced in a study of blood T cell repertoires in COVID-19. Measured with immunoSEQ multiplex PCR; TCRdb has only the in-frame clones, and not every one. The table lists fewer than 450,000 clones, approximately 90% of them singletons. Source material: PBMCs or T cells enriched from blood (not recorded which). The origin of the receptors is a woman aged 18-35 years who had recovered from COVID-19.

This chain connects TRBV13 to TRBJ2-7; a possible D gene is TRBD2 (7 bases). V was shortened by 3 bases and J by 6 bases, with 15 bases between the two germline ends. This CDR3 region has 14 residues. Germline CDR1 PRHDT, CDR2 FYEKMQ (reference sequence). CDR3 coding DNA: TGTGCCAGCAGCTTGGCGGGGGCCCGCTCCGAGCAGTACTTC. Translation gives CASSLAGARSEQYF.

This chain links TRBV2 with TRBJ2-3; tentatively, D is TRBD2 (6 bases). With 4 bases removed from V and 0 bases from J, the gap between germline ends came to 11 bases. Germline values: CDR1 SNHLY, CDR2 FYNNEI. CDR3 length: 15 amino acids. The CDR3 is CASSAGSGSTDTQYF. CDR3 nucleotide sequence: TGTGCCAGCAGTGCGGGTAGCGGCAGCACAGATACGCAGTATTTT.

The chain uses TRBV7-2 and TRBJ2-1; TRBD1 matches at 7 bases. This CDR3 is 15 amino acids long. J lost 3 bases, V lost 5 bases, and 7 bases had no gene match. Per germline, CDR1 SGHTA and CDR2 FQGNSA. The CDR3 loop reads CASSTRQGNYNEQFF. In DNA, the CDR3 is TGTGCCAGCAGCACCCGACAGGGAAACTACAATGAGCAGTTCTTC.

This chain links TRBV6-1 with TRBJ2-3; unclear D gene. The CDR3 has 12 residues. Germline V lookup: CDR1 MNHNS, CDR2 SASEGT. V was pared by 1 base and J by 5 bases, with 4 bases between. The CDR3 DNA reads as TGTGCCAGCAGTGAAGTAAAAGATACGCAGTATTTT. Translating it yields CASSEVKDTQYF.

The chain combines TRBV6-5 with TRBJ2-7, with D maybe TRBD1 (5 bases). The V end was cut by 5 bases, the J end by 0 bases, with 11 bases between. The CDR3 consists of 14 residues. CDR1 is MNHEY, CDR2 SVGAGI, per germline. The chain's CDR3 is CASSPDRSSYEQYF. In DNA form, the CDR3 reads TGTGCCAGCAGTCCCGACAGAAGCTCCTACGAGCAGTACTTC.

The chain recombines TRBV19 with TRBJ2-2; tentatively, D is TRBD1 (5 bases). The V and J ends lost 7 bases and 9 bases respectively, with 15 bases between them. Germline CDR1 and CDR2: LNHDA and SQIVND (reference sequence). The CDR3 consists of 13 residues. The CDR3 region has the DNA TGTGCCAGTAATTTCAGGGATCACCGGGAGCTGTTTTTT. This encodes CASNFRDHRELFF.

The V gene is TRBV3-1 (or the pseudogene TRBV3-2), the J gene TRBJ1-4; no firm D call. This CDR3 contains 14 residues. With 1 base removed from V and 4 bases from J, the gap between germline ends came to 7 bases. Germline V gene data show CDR1 as LGHDT and CDR2 as YNNKEL (reference sequence). The CDR3 spells CASSQVRLNEKLFF. The CDR3 DNA reads TGTGCCAGCAGCCAAGTCAGGCTTAATGAAAAACTGTTTTTT.

The chain joins TRBV7-2 to TRBJ1-2, with 7 bases fitting TRBD1. The junction had 2 bases not matched to a gene; V was cut back by 2 bases and J by 5 bases. Germline lookup yields CDR1 SGHTA and CDR2 FQGNSA. This CDR3 comprises 13 residues. DNA of the CDR3: TGTGCCAGCAGCTTACCGGGACAGTATGGCTACACCTTC. Its translation: CASSLPGQYGYTF.

This clone has a single count. This chain links TRBV5-4 with TRBJ1-2; 9 bases are shared with TRBD1. Trimming cost V 1 base and J 3 bases; bases outside gene matches: 4. Germline CDR1 is SGHNT and CDR2 is YYREEE (reference sequence). This CDR3 contains 15 residues. This CDR3 is CASSLYDRGYYGYTF. The CDR3 DNA reads as TGTGCCAGCAGCTTGTATGACAGGGGGTACTATGGCTACACCTTC.